Given below is one T cell receptor (beta chain) in context. The target of this receptor is not known. Base qualities are not provided; no much larger clone lies one nucleotide away. The donors were included in the validation cohort of some 120 subjects, a group kept apart from the approximately 690-subject first cohort. The method was the immunoSEQ multiplex PCR assay. Processing in the source paper ran as follows. A statistical classification framework was built for diagnosing cytomegalovirus status from the catalog of TCR beta chain sequences. Drawn from immuneACCESS, this table holds only the in-frame rearrangements with V and J called that TCRdb kept. Clones are partly lost; checked studies trace under half to an unresolved V gene and leave the rest unexplained. That table gives V, J and clone size, and the DNA gave D and trimming. Present in this sample are 70,000 or so clones, about nine tenths of which were seen just once. 2.5% to 4% of the sample goes to the ten largest clones.

This specimen comes from a study of cytomegalovirus exposure and HLA in healthy donors (dated by TCRdb to about 2017). With regard to the full study: According to a later analysis, one platform produced both the approximately 110 validation repertoires and the approximately 660 repertoires of the first cohort. The study was designed to test whether signatures of past pathogen exposure could be identified by cataloging public T cell receptors. In addition to the first cohort of 666 subjects, a separate validation cohort of approximately 130 different subjects was used. The study combined high-throughput TCR immunosequencing, statistical association of individual TCRs with disease status, and machine learning to predict cytomegalovirus infection status.

Broader findings and caveats from the paper: A total of around 150 TCR beta chains were listed by the study as associated with cytomegalovirus. The classifier was reported to diagnose cytomegalovirus status with high specificity and sensitivity in both the original and validation cohorts. The validation cohort had no HLA typing available for a later analysis, so co-occurrence within that cohort was assessed over all 130 or so repertoires. Of the cluster scores, roughly 93% were above 0 in a later analysis, which found that TCRs clustered in the first cohort also tended to co-occur in the approximately 130 validation repertoires. In vitro tests confirmed that a few of the cytomegalovirus-associated TCR beta chains recognize cytomegalovirus antigens. Most TCR sequences were seen in very few donors, while some public TCRs were found in many individuals. The authors suggested that the approach could potentially be extended to other disease states and immunological phenotypes.

The CDR3, cysteine through phenylalanine, is 12 amino acids long. Just the 36-base CDR3 DNA is kept, in frame starting at base 1. Trimming takes 3 bases from V and 4 bases from J, and the germline ends sit 4 bases apart. The germline V gene gives CDR1 as SGHTA and CDR2 as FQGNSA. The chain is made from TRBV7-2 and TRBJ1-5; the D segment cannot be called with confidence. The clonotype originates from a man between 18 and 29 years old in good health and CMV-seronegative. Input material: PBMCs. The bases are TGTGCCAGCAGCTTCCCTAATCAGCCCCAGCATTTT. It translates to CASSFPNQPQHF.